What follows describes a single T cell receptor (beta chain). No antigen is known for it. The data were obtained in a study of T cell responses to AZD1222 COVID-19 vaccine. Study results and limitations: An increase in Spike-specific TCR breadth and depth was observed after two AZD1222 doses.

Profiled with immunoSEQ multiplex PCR; TCRdb holds only in-frame clones, not every one. Of more than 150,000 clones in the sample, about 87% were seen once. CDR3 length equals 13 residues. Trimming cost V 4 bases and J 2 bases, with 8 bases left between them. Germline CDR1 is SNHLY and CDR2 is FYNNEI. The sequence was obtained from an adult in good health. The sequenced sample was peripheral blood, obtained on day 0 of MenACWY control vaccination. V usage is TRBV2 and J usage is TRBJ1-2; no firm D call. In DNA form, the CDR3 reads TGTGCCAGCAGTGGGCCACCCAACTATGGCTACACCTTC. This sequence encodes CASSGPPNYGYTF. Full variable domain (outside the CDR3, taken from reference TRBV2 and TRBJ1-2): EPEVTQTPSHQVTQMGQEVILRCVPISNHLYFYWYRQILGQKVEFLVSFYNNEISEKSEIFDDQFSVERPDGSNFTLKIRSTKLEDSAMYFCASSGPPNYGYTFGSGTRLTVV.